These T cell receptor beta chains were read from a single sample in a study of immune evolution from preneoplasia to lung adenocarcinoma. Repertoires were generated with immunoSEQ multiplex PCR, while TCRdb's copy carries only in-frame clones and drops some. This sample has 25,000 or so clones, with roughly 74% found just once. The material sequenced was FFPE invasive lung adenocarcinoma tissue. Source of these receptors: a person aged 55-75 years with invasive lung adenocarcinoma. Some clones in this sample may be carry-over from other donors' samples. CDR3s include the opening cysteine and the closing phenylalanine or tryptophan. The D gene is left open where the match is weak. The size of a clone is reported for some rows only, either as once, few or many, or as a class for expanded clones.

v_call	clone_size	d_call	j_call	cdr3_nt	cdr3_aa
TRBV5-1	NA	TRBD1	TRBJ1-4	TGCGCCAGCAGCAGGGAAACGACAGGGGAAAAACTGTTTTTT	CASSRETTGEKLFF
TRBV11-3	NA	TRBD2	TRBJ2-1	TGTGCCAGCAGCCCCCAGCGGGACCGTCGGGGGAATGAGCAGTTCTTC	CASSPQRDRRGNEQFF
TRBV18	NA	NA	TRBJ1-3	TGTGCCAGCTCAACTCGGCGGGAGAGCTCTGGAAACACCATATATTTT	CASSTRRESSGNTIYF
TRBV7-2	NA	NA	TRBJ1-1	TGTGCCAGCAGCTTCATGGGGGAGGCTGAAGCTTTCTTT	CASSFMGEAEAFF
TRBV21-1	NA	NA	TRBJ2-6	TGTGCCAGCAGCAAAGTAGGCGAGCTCTCTGGGGCCAACGTCCTGACTTTC	CASSKVGELSGANVLTF
TRBV10-3	NA	TRBD2	TRBJ2-1	TGTGCCATCAGTGAGTCGTTTGGGACTAGCGGGAGTGGCAATGAGCAGTTCTTC	CAISESFGTSGSGNEQFF
TRBV7-2	NA	NA	TRBJ2-5	TGTGCCAGCAGCCAGGCAGGGGTTCAAGAGACCCAGTACTTC	CASSQAGVQETQYF
TRBV4-2	few	NA	TRBJ2-7	TGTGCCAGCAGCCCCACGGGGGCGGGAAGGTCCTACGAGCAGTACTTC	CASSPTGAGRSYEQYF
TRBV2	NA	NA	TRBJ1-5	TGTGCCAGCAGCTTGGACTCCAATCAGCCCCAGCATTTT	CASSLDSNQPQHF
TRBV6-1	NA	NA	TRBJ2-1	TGTGCCAGCACCTTAACAGTCTCACCTTACAATGAGCAGTTCTTC	CASTLTVSPYNEQFF
TRBV7-7	few	NA	TRBJ2-2	TGTGCCAGCAGCTACACCGGAGGGAACACCGGGGAGCTGTTTTTT	CASSYTGGNTGELFF
TRBV11-2	once	NA	TRBJ2-7	TGTGCCAGCAGCTTAAAGAGGGCTTACGAGCAGTACTTC	CASSLKRAYEQYF
TRBV25-1	few	TRBD2	TRBJ2-5	TGTGCCAGCAGTGAGGGGACTAGCGGGCAAGAGACCCAGTACTTC	CASSEGTSGQETQYF
TRBV13	NA	TRBD2	TRBJ2-2	TGTGCCAGCCACCCTCGAGGAGCGGGAGGGCTCTACACCGGGGAGCTGTTTTTT	CASHPRGAGGLYTGELFF
TRBV30	NA	NA	TRBJ2-7	TGTGCCTGGGGGATTTCCTACGAGCAGTACTTC	CAWGISYEQYF
TRBV11-2	NA	NA	TRBJ1-1	TGTGCCAGCAGCTTCGGACGGTTGGGCACTGAAGCTTTCTTT	CASSFGRLGTEAFF
TRBV27	NA	NA	TRBJ1-1	TGTGCCAGCAGCTACAGTACCATGAACACTGAAGCTTTCTTT	CASSYSTMNTEAFF
TRBV5-1	NA	TRBD1	TRBJ2-2	TGCGCCAGCAGCCCAGACAGGGTTGGCGGGGAGCTGTTTTTT	CASSPDRVGGELFF
TRBV5-5	NA	TRBD1	TRBJ2-7	TGTGCCAGCAGCTTTTCGGGCGGGGACAGGGGTGCCGAGCAGTACTTC	CASSFSGGDRGAEQYF
TRBV4-1	NA	NA	TRBJ2-2	TGCGCCAGCAGCCAAGAGTCGACCCCCCGCACCGGGGAGCTGTTTTTT	CASSQESTPRTGELFF
TRBV5-8	NA	TRBD2	TRBJ2-1	TGTGCCAGCAGCTTCGCTGGGGGAGGGAGTGAGCAGTTCTTC	CASSFAGGGSEQFF
TRBV11-2	NA	TRBD2	TRBJ2-2	TGTGCCAGCAGAGCGGGACTAGAGGGAAACACCGGGGAGCTGTTTTTT	CASRAGLEGNTGELFF
TRBV7-6	NA	NA	TRBJ2-7	TGTGCCAGCAGCTTAGGGCTGGGGGCAGGGGTGGACGAGCAGTACTTC	CASSLGLGAGVDEQYF
TRBV11-2	NA	NA	TRBJ2-7	TGTGCCAGCAGCTTTACAGGATCCTACGAGCAGTACTTC	CASSFTGSYEQYF
TRBV5-5	NA	TRBD2	TRBJ2-2	TGTGCCAGCAGCTATAGCGGGGACACCGGGGAGCTGTTTTTT	CASSYSGDTGELFF
TRBV14	NA	TRBD1	TRBJ2-1	TGTGCCAGCAGCCAAGGGGTAGGACAGGGGAAGGGGAATGAGCAGTTCTTC	CASSQGVGQGKGNEQFF
TRBV7-3	NA	NA	TRBJ1-1	TGTGCCAGCAGCTTAGAGCCAAACACTGAAGCTTTCTTT	CASSLEPNTEAFF
TRBV20-1	once	NA	TRBJ2-5	TGCAGTGCTAGTGGAGCGACCCAGTACTTC	CSASGATQYF
TRBV5-6	NA	NA	TRBJ2-7	TGTGCCAGCAGCTTCTCCCTGACAGATTACGAGCAGTACTTC	CASSFSLTDYEQYF
TRBV28	NA	TRBD1	TRBJ2-3	TGTGCCAGCAGTGCGGGACAGGGGGATACGCAGTATTTT	CASSAGQGDTQYF
TRBV30	once	NA	TRBJ2-2	TGTGCCTGGAGTCGGCCCGGGACGGAGAACACCGGGGAGCTGTTTTTT	CAWSRPGTENTGELFF
TRBV5-4	NA	TRBD1	TRBJ2-6	TGTGCCAGCAGCCGACAGGGGGCGGGGGCCAACGTCCTGACTTTC	CASSRQGAGANVLTF
TRBV6-1	NA	NA	TRBJ2-2	TGTGCCAGCAGTGTGGGGAAGACAGGGAACACCGGGGAGCTGTTTTTT	CASSVGKTGNTGELFF
TRBV9	NA	NA	TRBJ2-1	TGTGCCAGCAGCCCCCAACTAGTCCCCCATGAGCAGTTCTTC	CASSPQLVPHEQFF
TRBV5-4	NA	TRBD2	TRBJ2-5	TGTGCCAGCAGCTTGGATAGCGGGCTAACAGAGACCCAGTACTTC	CASSLDSGLTETQYF
TRBV18	few	NA	TRBJ1-1	TGTGCCAGCTCACCACTGGGGATCAGGGACACTGAAGCTTTCTTT	CASSPLGIRDTEAFF
TRBV5-5	NA	NA	TRBJ2-5	TGTGCCAGCAGCTTGGAAGGGACCCCGGGAGAGACCCAGTACTTC	CASSLEGTPGETQYF
TRBV7-2	medium-sized	NA	TRBJ2-7	TGTGCCAGCAGTCCCCGGGACCCTACGTTCGAGCAGTACTTC	CASSPRDPTFEQYF
TRBV12-5	NA	TRBD1	TRBJ2-1	TGTGCTAGTGGTTTGGTACGGACAGGGGGCAATGAGCAGTTCTTC	CASGLVRTGGNEQFF
TRBV5-4	NA	NA	TRBJ1-5	TGTGCCAGCACTCAATTCGAGGGGGGGCCCCAGCATTTT	CASTQFEGGPQHF
TRBV4-1	few	TRBD1	TRBJ2-4	TGCGCCAGCAGCTCCGGACAGGGGCAAAACATTCAGTACTTC	CASSSGQGQNIQYF
TRBV7-2	NA	TRBD1	TRBJ1-2	TGTGCCAGCAGCTTAGCGAATGTCCCGGGACAGGCCTATGGCTACACCTTC	CASSLANVPGQAYGYTF
TRBV25-1	NA	NA	TRBJ2-3	TGTGCCAGCAGTGATCTATGGGGCGCAAAGGACCCAGATACGCAGTATTTT	CASSDLWGAKDPDTQYF
TRBV6-4	NA	NA	TRBJ2-1	TGTGCCAGCAGTGACAGCTCCTACAATGAGCAGTTCTTC	CASSDSSYNEQFF
TRBV28	NA	NA	TRBJ2-5	TGTGCCAGCAGACAATGGGGGACCCAGTACTTC	CASRQWGTQYF